These T cell receptor beta chains were read from a single sample in a study of blood T cell repertoires in COVID-19. TCRdb keeps only in-frame clones here, not all; method: immunoSEQ multiplex PCR. The sample yields some 250,000 clones, around nine tenths seen once. The material sequenced was PBMCs or T cells enriched from blood (not recorded which). The receptors were sampled from a man aged 40-55 years who had recovered from COVID-19. CDR3s include the opening cysteine and the closing phenylalanine or tryptophan. Fields, in order: J gene, V gene, D gene, clone size, CDR3 protein, CDR3 DNA. D genes are given only for firm matches. A clone size is listed for some rows: how often the clone was seen (once, few, many), or a class if it is expanded.

TRBJ2-7	TRBV15	NA	NA	CATKIATAAYEQYF	TGTGCCACCAAAATTGCGACAGCTGCCTACGAGCAGTACTTC
TRBJ1-6	TRBV2	NA	few	CASSGEGNKNSPLHF	TGTGCCAGCAGTGGGGAGGGCAACAAGAATTCACCCCTCCACTTT
TRBJ1-1	TRBV9	TRBD1	NA	CASSGGQGRNTEAFF	TGTGCCAGCAGCGGGGGACAGGGGCGGAACACTGAAGCTTTCTTT
TRBJ1-1	TRBV28	NA	few	CASEGQPTEAFF	TGTGCCAGCGAAGGACAGCCCACTGAAGCTTTCTTT
TRBJ1-1	TRBV5-1	NA	NA	CASSLAGGANTEAFF	TGCGCCAGCAGCTTGGCGGGGGGCGCAAACACTGAAGCTTTCTTT
TRBJ1-1	TRBV5-4	TRBD1	NA	CASSPPGQGLFTEAFF	TGTGCCAGCAGTCCCCCGGGACAGGGGTTATTCACTGAAGCTTTCTTT
TRBJ2-7	TRBV19	TRBD1	few	CASSIGTVRAYEQYF	TGTGCCAGTAGTATCGGGACAGTAAGAGCCTACGAGCAGTACTTC
TRBJ2-6	TRBV2	NA	NA	CASRGDKTGANVLTF	TGTGCCAGCAGGGGAGACAAGACTGGGGCCAACGTCCTGACTTTC
TRBJ2-2	TRBV6-5	NA	NA	CASGDSNTGELFF	TGTGCCAGCGGGGACTCGAACACCGGGGAGCTGTTTTTT
TRBJ1-1	TRBV19	NA	NA	CASSPREQGGTEAFF	TGTGCCAGTAGTCCCCGTGAACAGGGAGGGACTGAAGCTTTCTTT
TRBJ2-3	TRBV6-5	TRBD2	NA	CASSQRGPGAVAQYF	TGTGCCAGCAGCCAGCGGGGGCCCGGAGCCGTTGCGCAGTATTTT
TRBJ2-1	TRBV9	TRBD1	NA	CASSAQGDHNEQFF	TGTGCCAGCAGCGCACAGGGGGACCACAATGAGCAGTTCTTC
TRBJ1-3	TRBV9	TRBD1	NA	CASSYRDRGSGNTIYF	TGTGCCAGCAGCTACCGGGACAGGGGGTCTGGAAACACCATATATTTT
TRBJ2-1	TRBV29-1	NA	NA	CSVVVQMWRSYNEQFF	TGCAGCGTTGTGGTACAAATGTGGCGGAGTTACAATGAGCAGTTCTTC
TRBJ2-1	TRBV9	TRBD2	NA	CASSVGTGGPGTYEQFF	TGTGCCAGCAGCGTAGGAACGGGGGGGCCAGGTACCTATGAGCAGTTCTTC
TRBJ2-1	TRBV11-3	TRBD1	NA	CASSTRDRGSYNEQFF	TGTGCCAGCAGCACTCGGGACAGAGGCTCCTACAATGAGCAGTTCTTC
TRBJ2-7	TRBV6-5	NA	NA	CASSFYLGREQYF	TGTGCCAGCAGTTTTTATCTTGGTAGAGAGCAGTACTTC
TRBJ1-3	TRBV19	NA	NA	CASSTLGSGNTIYF	TGTGCCAGTAGTACCCTCGGCTCTGGAAACACCATATATTTT
TRBJ1-6	TRBV5-8	NA	NA	CASSLVYRDSPLHF	TGTGCCAGCAGCTTGGTATATCGGGATTCACCCCTCCACTTT
TRBJ1-5	TRBV6-2/TRBV6-3	TRBD1	NA	CASSLRGFGNQPQHF	TGTGCCAGCAGCCTCAGGGGGTTCGGGAATCAGCCCCAGCATTTT
TRBJ1-3	TRBV9	NA	NA	CASSVSQDDVYSGNTIYF	TGTGCCAGCAGCGTATCGCAGGATGATGTATACTCTGGAAACACCATATATTTT
TRBJ1-2	TRBV6-6	NA	NA	CASSYFHPLTNYGYTF	TGTGCCAGCAGTTACTTTCATCCACTAACTAACTATGGCTACACCTTC
TRBJ2-3	TRBV3-1/TRBV3-2	TRBD2	NA	CASSQVAGEDTQYF	TGTGCCAGCAGCCAAGTGGCGGGGGAGGATACGCAGTATTTT
TRBJ1-4	TRBV12-5	TRBD1	few	CASGSGQLFEKLFF	TGTGCTAGTGGTTCGGGACAGTTATTTGAAAAACTGTTTTTT
TRBJ2-7	TRBV28	TRBD2	NA	CASSGTSGSYEQYF	TGTGCCAGCAGTGGGACTAGCGGCTCCTACGAGCAGTACTTC
TRBJ1-1	TRBV20-1	NA	NA	CSVNRVTEAFF	TGCAGTGTTAACAGGGTTACTGAAGCTTTCTTT
TRBJ1-1	TRBV18	TRBD1	NA	CASSPGRGRLRNTEAFF	TGTGCCAGCTCACCAGGAAGGGGGCGGCTACGGAACACTGAAGCTTTCTTT
TRBJ1-3	TRBV30	NA	NA	CAWTAGTFGNTIYF	TGTGCCTGGACGGCCGGGACATTCGGAAACACCATATATTTT
TRBJ2-7	TRBV11-2	NA	NA	CASSPAYEQYF	TGTGCCAGCAGCCCTGCCTACGAGCAGTACTTC
TRBJ2-5	TRBV5-4	TRBD2	NA	CASSQGGTSTETQYF	TGTGCCAGCAGCCAGGGCGGGACTAGCACGGAGACCCAGTACTTC
TRBJ1-1	TRBV19	TRBD1	NA	CASSIGTGNTEAFF	TGTGCCAGTAGTATCGGGACAGGGAACACTGAAGCTTTCTTT
TRBJ2-2	TRBV6-5	NA	NA	CASSYSLQGNTGELFF	TGTGCCAGCAGTTACTCGTTACAGGGAAACACCGGGGAGCTGTTTTTT
TRBJ1-2	TRBV25-1	NA	few	CASSERRMNYGYTF	TGTGCCAGCAGTGAACGCAGGATGAACTATGGCTACACCTTC
TRBJ1-4	TRBV29-1	NA	once	CSVREANEKLFF	TGCAGCGTTCGAGAAGCTAATGAAAAACTGTTTTTT
TRBJ1-2	TRBV19	TRBD1	NA	CASRAQDRGGYGYTF	TGTGCCAGTAGAGCTCAGGACAGGGGCGGCTATGGCTACACCTTC
TRBJ1-2	TRBV18	TRBD1	NA	CASSDRDANYGYTF	TGTGCCAGCTCAGACAGGGATGCGAACTATGGCTACACCTTC
TRBJ1-1	TRBV6-5	NA	NA	CASRTSFWTEAFF	TGTGCCAGCAGGACTTCATTTTGGACTGAAGCTTTCTTT
TRBJ2-2	TRBV7-2	NA	once	CASSFWTGTGELFF	TGTGCCAGCAGCTTCTGGACTGGGACCGGGGAGCTGTTTTTT
TRBJ2-7	TRBV5-6	NA	NA	CASSLGGYEQYF	TGTGCCAGCAGCTTGGGCGGTTACGAGCAGTACTTC
TRBJ1-4	TRBV5-1	TRBD1	NA	CASSLNQDRGLEKLFF	TGCGCCAGCAGCTTAAACCAGGACAGGGGGCTTGAAAAACTGTTTTTT
TRBJ2-6	TRBV19	TRBD1	few	CASMIGDRGGSGANVLTF	TGTGCCAGTATGATAGGGGACAGGGGCGGATCTGGGGCCAACGTCCTGACTTTC
TRBJ1-1	TRBV19	TRBD1	NA	CASSNAGTDLAAFF	TGTGCCAGTAGTAACGCCGGGACAGATCTCGCAGCTTTCTTT
TRBJ1-6	TRBV11-2	NA	few	CASSLRNSPLHF	TGTGCCAGCAGCTTGCGCAATTCACCCCTCCACTTT
TRBJ2-3	TRBV7-8	TRBD2	NA	CASSLTSVGDTQYF	TGTGCCAGCAGCTTAACTAGCGTGGGAGATACGCAGTATTTT
TRBJ1-5	TRBV28	NA	NA	CASSFLDRKNQPQHF	TGTGCCAGCAGTTTCCTGGACAGAAAAAATCAGCCCCAGCATTTT
TRBJ2-3	TRBV13	NA	once	CASSLDLSADTQYF	TGTGCCAGCAGCTTAGACTTATCCGCGGATACGCAGTATTTT
TRBJ2-7	TRBV19	NA	NA	CASSRSAVRSYEQYF	TGTGCCAGTAGTAGGTCGGCGGTACGCTCCTACGAGCAGTACTTC
TRBJ1-1	TRBV27	NA	NA	CASSPAGVARTEAFF	TGTGCCAGCAGTCCAGCCGGGGTTGCGCGCACTGAAGCTTTCTTT
TRBJ1-3	TRBV25-1	NA	NA	CASSEGQLSGNTIYF	TGTGCCAGCAGTGAAGGACAGTTATCTGGAAACACCATATATTTT
TRBJ1-3	TRBV15	NA	NA	CATSREDSPGNTIYF	TGTGCCACCAGCAGAGAGGACAGCCCTGGAAACACCATATATTTT
TRBJ2-3	TRBV7-9	TRBD2	NA	CASSSPSGGALSTDTQYF	TGTGCCAGCAGCTCTCCTAGCGGGGGGGCCCTAAGCACAGATACGCAGTATTTT
TRBJ1-2	TRBV5-1	NA	NA	CASSIRSDRNYGYTF	TGCGCCAGCAGCATACGCTCTGACAGGAACTATGGCTACACCTTC